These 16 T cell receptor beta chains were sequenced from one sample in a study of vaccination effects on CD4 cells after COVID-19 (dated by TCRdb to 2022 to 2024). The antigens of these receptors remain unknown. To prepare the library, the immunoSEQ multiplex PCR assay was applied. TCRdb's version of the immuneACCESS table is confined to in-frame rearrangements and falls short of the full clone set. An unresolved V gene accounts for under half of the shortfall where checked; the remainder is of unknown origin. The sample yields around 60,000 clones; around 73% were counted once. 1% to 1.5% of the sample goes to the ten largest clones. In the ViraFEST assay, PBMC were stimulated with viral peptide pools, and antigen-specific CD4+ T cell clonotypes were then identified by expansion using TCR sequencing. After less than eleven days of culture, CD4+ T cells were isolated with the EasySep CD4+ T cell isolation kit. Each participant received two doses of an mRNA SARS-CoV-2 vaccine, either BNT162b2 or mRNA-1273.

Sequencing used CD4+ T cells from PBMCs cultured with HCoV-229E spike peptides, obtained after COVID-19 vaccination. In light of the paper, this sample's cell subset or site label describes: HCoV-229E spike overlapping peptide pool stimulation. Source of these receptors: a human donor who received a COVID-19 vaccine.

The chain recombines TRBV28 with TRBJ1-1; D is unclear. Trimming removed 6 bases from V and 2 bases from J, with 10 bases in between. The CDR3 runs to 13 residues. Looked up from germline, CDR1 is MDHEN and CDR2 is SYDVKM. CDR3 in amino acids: CASRIRVNTEAFF. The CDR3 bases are TGTGCCAGCAGGATAAGGGTTAACACTGAAGCTTTCTTT.

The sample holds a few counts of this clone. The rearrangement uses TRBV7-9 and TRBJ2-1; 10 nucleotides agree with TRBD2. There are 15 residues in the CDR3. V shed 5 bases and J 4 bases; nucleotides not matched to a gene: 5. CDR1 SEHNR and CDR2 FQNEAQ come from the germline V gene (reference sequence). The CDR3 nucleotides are TGTGCCAGCAGCCTCCTAGCGGGGGTTTACAATGAGCAGTTCTTC. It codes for CASSLLAGVYNEQFF.

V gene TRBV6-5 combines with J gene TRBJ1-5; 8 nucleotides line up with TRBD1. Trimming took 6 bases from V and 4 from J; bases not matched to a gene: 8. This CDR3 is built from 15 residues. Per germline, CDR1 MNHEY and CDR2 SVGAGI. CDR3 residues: CASRETGALNQPQHF. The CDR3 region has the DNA TGTGCCAGCAGAGAGACAGGGGCTTTGAATCAGCCCCAGCATTTT.

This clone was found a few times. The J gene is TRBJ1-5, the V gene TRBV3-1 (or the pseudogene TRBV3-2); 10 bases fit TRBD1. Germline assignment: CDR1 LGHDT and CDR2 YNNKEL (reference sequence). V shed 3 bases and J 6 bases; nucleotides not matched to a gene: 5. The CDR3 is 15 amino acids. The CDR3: CASSQADRGLQPQHF. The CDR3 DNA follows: TGTGCCAGCAGCCAGGCAGACAGGGGGCTTCAGCCCCAGCATTTT.

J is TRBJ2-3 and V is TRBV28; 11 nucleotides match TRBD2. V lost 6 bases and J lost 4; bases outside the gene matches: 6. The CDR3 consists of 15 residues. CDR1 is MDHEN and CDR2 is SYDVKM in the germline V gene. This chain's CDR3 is CASRGSGGASDTQYF. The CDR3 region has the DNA TGTGCCAGCAGGGGTAGCGGGGGGGCGTCAGATACGCAGTATTTT.

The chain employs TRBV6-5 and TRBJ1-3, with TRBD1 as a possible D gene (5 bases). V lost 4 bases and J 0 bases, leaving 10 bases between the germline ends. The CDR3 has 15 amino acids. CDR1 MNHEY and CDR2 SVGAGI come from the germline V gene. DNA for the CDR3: TGTGCCAGCAGTTTCGCAGGGTACTCTGGAAACACCATATATTTT. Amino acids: CASSFAGYSGNTIYF.

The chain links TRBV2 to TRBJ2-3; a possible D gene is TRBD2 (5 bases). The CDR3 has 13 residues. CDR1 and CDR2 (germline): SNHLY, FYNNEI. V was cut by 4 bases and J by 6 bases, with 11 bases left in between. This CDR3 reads CASSVIRRDTQYF. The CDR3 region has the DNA TGTGCCAGCAGTGTAATAAGGAGGGATACGCAGTATTTT.

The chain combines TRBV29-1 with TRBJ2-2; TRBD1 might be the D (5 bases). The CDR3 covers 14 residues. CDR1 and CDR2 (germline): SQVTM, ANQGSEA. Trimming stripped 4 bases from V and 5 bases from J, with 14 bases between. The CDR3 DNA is TGCAGCGTTGGTAGGGCAGGGTGGACCGGGGAGCTGTTTTTT. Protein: CSVGRAGWTGELFF.

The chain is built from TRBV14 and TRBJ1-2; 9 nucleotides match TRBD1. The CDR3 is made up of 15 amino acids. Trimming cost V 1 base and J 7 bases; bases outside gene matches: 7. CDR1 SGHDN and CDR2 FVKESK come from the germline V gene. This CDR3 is CASSQAGTGRSGYTF. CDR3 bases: TGTGCCAGCAGCCAAGCCGGGACAGGGAGGAGTGGCTACACCTTC.

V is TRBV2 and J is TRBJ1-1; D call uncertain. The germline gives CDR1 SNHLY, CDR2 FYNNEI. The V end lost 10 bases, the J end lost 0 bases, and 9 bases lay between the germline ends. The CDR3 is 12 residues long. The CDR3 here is CATTVMNTEAFF. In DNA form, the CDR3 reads TGTGCCACCACAGTTATGAACACTGAAGCTTTCTTT.

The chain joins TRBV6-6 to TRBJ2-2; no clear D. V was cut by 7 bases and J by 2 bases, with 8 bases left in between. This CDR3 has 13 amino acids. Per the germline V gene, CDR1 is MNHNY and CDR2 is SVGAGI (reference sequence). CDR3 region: CASTGGNTGELFF. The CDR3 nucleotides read TGTGCCAGCACGGGCGGAAACACCGGGGAGCTGTTTTTT.

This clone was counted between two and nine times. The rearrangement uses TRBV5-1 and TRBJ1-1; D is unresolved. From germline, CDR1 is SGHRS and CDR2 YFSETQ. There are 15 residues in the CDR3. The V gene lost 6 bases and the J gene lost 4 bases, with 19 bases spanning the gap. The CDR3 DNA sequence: TGCGCCAGCACCGTTCACGGCGGCGCGGGCACTGAAGCTTTCTTT. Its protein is CASTVHGGAGTEAFF. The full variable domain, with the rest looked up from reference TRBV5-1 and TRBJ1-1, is KAGVTQTPRYLIKTRGQQVTLSCSPISGHRSVSWYQQTPGQGLQFLFEYFSETQRNKGNFPGRFSGRQFSNSRSEMNVSTLELGDSALYLCASTVHGGAGTEAFFGQGTRLTVV.

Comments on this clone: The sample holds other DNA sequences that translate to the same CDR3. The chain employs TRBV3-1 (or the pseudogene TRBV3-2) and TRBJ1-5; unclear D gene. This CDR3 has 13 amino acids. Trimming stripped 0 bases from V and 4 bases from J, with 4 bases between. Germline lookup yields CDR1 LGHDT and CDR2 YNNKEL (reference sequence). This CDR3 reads CASSQDLNQPQHF. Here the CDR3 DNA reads TGTGCCAGCAGCCAAGATCTTAATCAGCCCCAGCATTTT.

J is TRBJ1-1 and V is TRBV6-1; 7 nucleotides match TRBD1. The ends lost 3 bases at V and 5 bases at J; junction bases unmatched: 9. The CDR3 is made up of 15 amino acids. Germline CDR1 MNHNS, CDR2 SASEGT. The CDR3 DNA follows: TGTGCCAGCAGTGAGATGGGACAGTCTAGAACTGAAGCTTTCTTT. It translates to CASSEMGQSRTEAFF.

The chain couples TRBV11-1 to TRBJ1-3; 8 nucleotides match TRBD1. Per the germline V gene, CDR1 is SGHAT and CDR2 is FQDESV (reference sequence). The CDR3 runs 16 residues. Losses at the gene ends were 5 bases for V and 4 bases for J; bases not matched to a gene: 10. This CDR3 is CASSRGQGLIGNTIYF. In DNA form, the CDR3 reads TGTGCCAGCAGCCGAGGACAGGGACTTATCGGAAACACCATATATTTT.

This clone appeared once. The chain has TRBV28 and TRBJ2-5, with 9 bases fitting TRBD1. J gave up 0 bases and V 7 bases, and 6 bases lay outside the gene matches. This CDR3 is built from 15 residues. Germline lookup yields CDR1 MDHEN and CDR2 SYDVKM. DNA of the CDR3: TGTGCCAGCAAACGGGACAGGGCGTACCAAGAGACCCAGTACTTC. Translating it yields CASKRDRAYQETQYF.